These T cell receptor beta chains were read from a single sample in a study of blood T cells in healthy people across ages. In TCRdb, the 5' RACE reads were re-called with MiXCR into one record per CDR3 protein. The table lists under 2,000,000 distinct CDR3 sequences, roughly 49% of them singletons. Sequenced sample: blood. The receptors here all came from a woman in her thirties or forties in good health. CDR3s include the opening cysteine and the closing phenylalanine or tryptophan. Each record gives: clone size, D gene, CDR3 length, J gene, V gene, CDR3 DNA, CDR3 protein. D genes are given only for firm matches. Clone size appears in some rows only: once, few, many, or a class for an expanded clone.

clone_size: -
d_call: -
cdr3_length: 13
j_call: TRBJ1-2
v_call: TRBV12-3/TRBV12-4
cdr3_nt: TGTGCCAGCACCGGGCGGTGGTTTGATGGCTACACCTTC
cdr3_aa: CASTGRWFDGYTF

clone_size: -
d_call: TRBD1
cdr3_length: 13
j_call: TRBJ2-4
v_call: TRBV12-5
cdr3_nt: TGTGCTAGCTCGGGACAGGGAGTTGACATTCAGTACTTC
cdr3_aa: CASSGQGVDIQYF

clone_size: -
d_call: TRBD1
cdr3_length: 16
j_call: TRBJ2-1
v_call: TRBV20-1
cdr3_nt: TGCAGTGCTAGAGATTACGGGTCGTCAGGGGGCCATGAGCAGTTCTTC
cdr3_aa: CSARDYGSSGGHEQFF

clone_size: -
d_call: -
cdr3_length: 14
j_call: TRBJ2-1
v_call: TRBV27
cdr3_nt: TGTGCCAGCAGTCCCCTGGGGTCACCCGGTGAGCAGTTCTTC
cdr3_aa: CASSPLGSPGEQFF

clone_size: -
d_call: TRBD2
cdr3_length: 14
j_call: TRBJ2-3
v_call: TRBV20-1
cdr3_nt: TGCAGTGCTAACAGCGGGGGGGCCACAGATACGCAGTATTTT
cdr3_aa: CSANSGGATDTQYF

clone_size: -
d_call: -
cdr3_length: 15
j_call: TRBJ2-3
v_call: TRBV14
cdr3_nt: TGTGCCAGCAGCCAAGGGCGGATTTTCACAGATACGCAGTATTTT
cdr3_aa: CASSQGRIFTDTQYF

clone_size: -
d_call: -
cdr3_length: 16
j_call: TRBJ2-3
v_call: TRBV13
cdr3_nt: TGTGCCAGCAGCTTAGGCCAAAGGGGGGACAGTGGTACGCAGTATTTT
cdr3_aa: CASSLGQRGDSGTQYF

clone_size: once
d_call: TRBD1
cdr3_length: 15
j_call: TRBJ1-5
v_call: TRBV7-2
cdr3_nt: TGTGCCAGCAGCACCGACAGGGGGTCGAATCAGCCCCAGCATTTT
cdr3_aa: CASSTDRGSNQPQHF

clone_size: -
d_call: -
cdr3_length: 15
j_call: TRBJ1-6
v_call: TRBV15
cdr3_nt: TGTGCCACCAGCAATTTAAGATCCGCGAATTCACCCCTCCACTTT
cdr3_aa: CATSNLRSANSPLHF

clone_size: few
d_call: -
cdr3_length: 17
j_call: TRBJ1-4
v_call: TRBV4-2
cdr3_nt: TGTGCCAGCAGCCAATCACCCCAGGGCGCAACTAATGAAAAACTGTTTTTT
cdr3_aa: CASSQSPQGATNEKLFF

clone_size: -
d_call: -
cdr3_length: 12
j_call: TRBJ2-7
v_call: TRBV28
cdr3_nt: TGTGCCTCGGGTTTAGGCCTCGACGAGCAGTACTTC
cdr3_aa: CASGLGLDEQYF

clone_size: -
d_call: -
cdr3_length: 15
j_call: TRBJ2-1
v_call: TRBV12-3/TRBV12-4
cdr3_nt: TGTGCCAGCAGCCGAGTGAGGGGGGACTACAATGAGCAGTTCTTC
cdr3_aa: CASSRVRGDYNEQFF

clone_size: once
d_call: -
cdr3_length: 16
j_call: TRBJ1-2
v_call: TRBV15
cdr3_nt: TGTGCCACCAGCAGAGCCTCGGGGCCAGGGGTGGTAAGCTACACCTTC
cdr3_aa: CATSRASGPGVVSYTF

clone_size: once
d_call: TRBD1
cdr3_length: 13
j_call: TRBJ2-5
v_call: TRBV20-1
cdr3_nt: TGCAGTGCTAGGCGGACAGGAGGTTACGAGCGGTACTTC
cdr3_aa: CSARRTGGYERYF

clone_size: -
d_call: -
cdr3_length: 16
j_call: TRBJ2-1
v_call: TRBV24-1
cdr3_nt: TGTGCCACCAGTGACACGGGGCCAGGGAGGGGGAATGAGCAGTTCTTC
cdr3_aa: CATSDTGPGRGNEQFF

clone_size: -
d_call: -
cdr3_length: 13
j_call: TRBJ1-1
v_call: TRBV11-2
cdr3_nt: TGTGCCAGCAGCTTAGATTCGCGAACTGAAGCTTTCTTT
cdr3_aa: CASSLDSRTEAFF

clone_size: many
d_call: TRBD2
cdr3_length: 14
j_call: TRBJ2-1
v_call: TRBV20-1
cdr3_nt: TGCAGTGCTAGAAGCCTAGCGGACACCAATGAGCAGTTCTTC
cdr3_aa: CSARSLADTNEQFF

clone_size: -
d_call: -
cdr3_length: 14
j_call: TRBJ2-7
v_call: TRBV6-2/TRBV6-3
cdr3_nt: TGTGCCAGCAGGGTTATGGACAGAACCTACGAGCAGTACTTC
cdr3_aa: CASRVMDRTYEQYF

clone_size: few
d_call: -
cdr3_length: 14
j_call: TRBJ2-4
v_call: TRBV5-6
cdr3_nt: TGTGCCAGCAGCCTGCGGAGTGACGGGGGCATTCAGTACTTC
cdr3_aa: CASSLRSDGGIQYF

clone_size: -
d_call: -
cdr3_length: 15
j_call: TRBJ2-4
v_call: TRBV6-5
cdr3_nt: TGTGCCAGCAGGCGGGACCCGAAAGCCAAAAACATTCAGTACTTC
cdr3_aa: CASRRDPKAKNIQYF

clone_size: -
d_call: TRBD1
cdr3_length: 15
j_call: TRBJ2-3
v_call: TRBV15
cdr3_nt: TGTGCCACCAGCACCCGGGACAGGGGCACAGATACGCAGTATTTT
cdr3_aa: CATSTRDRGTDTQYF

clone_size: few
d_call: -
cdr3_length: 12
j_call: TRBJ2-7
v_call: TRBV29-1
cdr3_nt: TGCAGCGTTGTCTTGGGATCCTACGAGCAGTACTTC
cdr3_aa: CSVVLGSYEQYF

clone_size: -
d_call: TRBD1
cdr3_length: 15
j_call: TRBJ1-3
v_call: TRBV6-6
cdr3_nt: TGCGCCAGCAGATCGACAGGGGGCAATGGAAACACCATATATTTT
cdr3_aa: CASRSTGGNGNTIYF

clone_size: few
d_call: -
cdr3_length: 11
j_call: TRBJ2-3
v_call: TRBV24-1
cdr3_nt: TGTGCCACCAGTGAAGCAGATACGCAGTATTTT
cdr3_aa: CATSEADTQYF

clone_size: -
d_call: -
cdr3_length: 12
j_call: TRBJ1-1
v_call: TRBV20-1
cdr3_nt: TGCAGTGACACCGGGACAAACACTGAAGCTTTCTTT
cdr3_aa: CSDTGTNTEAFF

clone_size: few
d_call: -
cdr3_length: 16
j_call: TRBJ2-6
v_call: TRBV7-2
cdr3_nt: TGTGCCAGCAGCTTAAAAGGGGTAATTGGGGCCAACGTCCTGACTTTC
cdr3_aa: CASSLKGVIGANVLTF

clone_size: few
d_call: -
cdr3_length: 18
j_call: TRBJ1-6
v_call: TRBV9
cdr3_nt: TGTGCCAGCAGCGTCGAGGACATTAGGAGCTCCTATAATTCACCCCTCCACTTT
cdr3_aa: CASSVEDIRSSYNSPLHF

clone_size: -
d_call: -
cdr3_length: 16
j_call: TRBJ1-6
v_call: TRBV4-3
cdr3_nt: TGCGCCAGCAGCCAAATGACCGGGCGCTTTCTTTCACCCCTCCACTTT
cdr3_aa: CASSQMTGRFLSPLHF

clone_size: few
d_call: TRBD1
cdr3_length: 17
j_call: TRBJ1-2
v_call: TRBV27
cdr3_nt: TGTGCCAGCATCTCACAGCCGGGACAGGGTCGAGTCCATGGCTACACCTTC
cdr3_aa: CASISQPGQGRVHGYTF

clone_size: -
d_call: TRBD2
cdr3_length: 16
j_call: TRBJ2-3
v_call: TRBV29-1
cdr3_nt: TGCAGCGTTCGGATACTAGCGGGGGGCCGCACAGATACGCAGTATTTT
cdr3_aa: CSVRILAGGRTDTQYF

clone_size: few
d_call: -
cdr3_length: 14
j_call: TRBJ2-5
v_call: TRBV20-1
cdr3_nt: TGCAGTGGCCAGGTTGGGGAGGCGGAAGAGACCCAGTACTTC
cdr3_aa: CSGQVGEAEETQYF

clone_size: -
d_call: TRBD1
cdr3_length: 12
j_call: TRBJ2-1
v_call: TRBV5-6
cdr3_nt: TGTGCCAGCAGCACTGCAGGGGGTGAGCAGTTCTTC
cdr3_aa: CASSTAGGEQFF

clone_size: -
d_call: -
cdr3_length: 16
j_call: TRBJ1-6
v_call: TRBV28
cdr3_nt: TGTGCCAGCAGTCCCCTAGGGGCAAGCTATAATTCACCCCTCCACTTT
cdr3_aa: CASSPLGASYNSPLHF

clone_size: few
d_call: TRBD1
cdr3_length: 15
j_call: TRBJ2-5
v_call: TRBV5-1
cdr3_nt: TGCGCCAGCAGCCGGCATGACAGGGAAGGGGAGACCCAGTACTTC
cdr3_aa: CASSRHDREGETQYF

clone_size: -
d_call: TRBD1
cdr3_length: 15
j_call: TRBJ1-2
v_call: TRBV7-2
cdr3_nt: TGTGCCAGCAGCAGGGGGCCCGGGCAGCCCTATGGCTACACCTTC
cdr3_aa: CASSRGPGQPYGYTF

clone_size: -
d_call: -
cdr3_length: 13
j_call: TRBJ1-1
v_call: TRBV5-5
cdr3_nt: TGTGCCAGCAGTGAACAGGTTAACACTGAAGCTTTCTTT
cdr3_aa: CASSEQVNTEAFF

clone_size: -
d_call: TRBD1
cdr3_length: 16
j_call: TRBJ2-2
v_call: TRBV27
cdr3_nt: TGTGCCAGCCCACAAACCGGGACAGGGCGCACCGGGGAGCTGTTTTTT
cdr3_aa: CASPQTGTGRTGELFF

clone_size: -
d_call: -
cdr3_length: 16
j_call: TRBJ2-3
v_call: TRBV5-1
cdr3_nt: TGCGCCAGCAGCTTGGCCCCGGGGGTGGGTCAAGATACGCAGTATTTT
cdr3_aa: CASSLAPGVGQDTQYF

clone_size: few
d_call: -
cdr3_length: 14
j_call: TRBJ2-3
v_call: TRBV28
cdr3_nt: TGTGCCAGCAGACAACGAGGGGGGATTGATACGCAGTATTTT
cdr3_aa: CASRQRGGIDTQYF

clone_size: -
d_call: TRBD2
cdr3_length: 11
j_call: TRBJ2-1
v_call: TRBV29-1
cdr3_nt: TGCAGCGCCGTAAAACTAGCGGAGCAGTTCTTC
cdr3_aa: CSAVKLAEQFF

clone_size: -
d_call: -
cdr3_length: 14
j_call: TRBJ1-2
v_call: TRBV5-1
cdr3_nt: TGCGCCAGCAGCTTGGGGGATTTTAACTATGGCTACACCTTC
cdr3_aa: CASSLGDFNYGYTF

clone_size: -
d_call: -
cdr3_length: 14
j_call: TRBJ1-2
v_call: TRBV20-1
cdr3_nt: TGCAGTGCAACGTTAACAGTCACTAACTATGGCTACACCTTC
cdr3_aa: CSATLTVTNYGYTF

clone_size: -
d_call: -
cdr3_length: 15
j_call: TRBJ2-6
v_call: TRBV3-1
cdr3_nt: TGTGCCAGCAGACCCCGGGCCTCTGGGGCCAACGTCCTGACTTTC
cdr3_aa: CASRPRASGANVLTF

clone_size: -
d_call: -
cdr3_length: 16
j_call: TRBJ2-6
v_call: TRBV7-8
cdr3_nt: TGTACCAGCAGCTTAGGGGGGAATCCTGGGGCCAACGTCCTGACTTTC
cdr3_aa: CTSSLGGNPGANVLTF

clone_size: few
d_call: -
cdr3_length: 17
j_call: TRBJ2-1
v_call: TRBV11-2
cdr3_nt: TGTGCCAGCAGCCCACTGATGGGCGGGGGCCGCTACAATGAGCAGTTCTTC
cdr3_aa: CASSPLMGGGRYNEQFF

clone_size: -
d_call: TRBD1
cdr3_length: 15
j_call: TRBJ2-1
v_call: TRBV9
cdr3_nt: TGTGCCAGCAGCGCAGTAGGGGTGACAGGGGGGGAGCAGTTCTTC
cdr3_aa: CASSAVGVTGGEQFF

clone_size: -
d_call: -
cdr3_length: 14
j_call: TRBJ2-3
v_call: TRBV20-1
cdr3_nt: TGCAGTGCTAGGAGGGACGCATCCACAGATACGCAGTATTTT
cdr3_aa: CSARRDASTDTQYF

clone_size: -
d_call: -
cdr3_length: 14
j_call: TRBJ2-7
v_call: TRBV20-1
cdr3_nt: TGCAGTGCTAGGGGCGGAGACTTTTGGAATGAGCAGTACTTC
cdr3_aa: CSARGGDFWNEQYF

clone_size: -
d_call: -
cdr3_length: 12
j_call: TRBJ2-7
v_call: TRBV2
cdr3_nt: TGTGCCAGCAGTGAGATGGGGTACGAGCAGTACTTC
cdr3_aa: CASSEMGYEQYF

clone_size: -
d_call: -
cdr3_length: 14
j_call: TRBJ2-3
v_call: TRBV20-1
cdr3_nt: TGCAGTGCTAGATGGCGGGGCCTTACAGATACGCAGTATTTT
cdr3_aa: CSARWRGLTDTQYF

clone_size: few
d_call: -
cdr3_length: 15
j_call: TRBJ2-7
v_call: TRBV5-1
cdr3_nt: TGCGCCAGCAGGCCACCCCGGGGAGATCTCTACGAGCAGTACTTC
cdr3_aa: CASRPPRGDLYEQYF